A selection of T cell receptor beta chains follows, all from one sample in a study of T cell changes during pregnancy in multiple sclerosis. The data were produced by immunoSEQ multiplex PCR, yet TCRdb's version contains in-frame clones alone and is incomplete. The repertoire consists of roughly 70,000 clones, with roughly nine tenths occurring once and the leading ten covering 1.4% to 1.5%. Sequenced material: peripheral blood, taken in the third trimester of pregnancy. The origin of the receptors is a female donor with multiple sclerosis, enrolled in a pregnancy study. The CDR3 runs from the conserved cysteine through the conserved F or W. The D gene is left open where the match is weak. Size is stated for part of the rows, as once, few or many counts, or as a class when the clone is expanded.

v_call	d_call	j_call	clone_size	cdr3_length	cdr3_aa	cdr3_nt
TRBV7-8	TRBD2	TRBJ2-1	NA	18	CASSLARLAGATRNEQFF	TGTGCCAGCAGCTTGGCCCGACTAGCGGGTGCGACACGCAATGAGCAGTTCTTC
TRBV5-6	TRBD2	TRBJ2-7	NA	13	CASSPGLVMEQYF	TGTGCCAGCAGCCCGGGACTAGTCATGGAGCAGTACTTC
TRBV4-1	NA	TRBJ2-7	NA	17	CASSQDVAERRRYEQYF	TGCGCCAGCAGCCAAGATGTAGCAGAACGAAGACGCTACGAGCAGTACTTC
TRBV30	NA	TRBJ2-1	NA	14	CASLLGSSYNEQFF	TGTGCCAGCTTACTCGGGAGCTCCTACAATGAGCAGTTCTTC
TRBV7-9	NA	TRBJ1-5	NA	13	CASSFSGNQPQHF	TGTGCCAGCAGCTTTTCGGGCAATCAGCCCCAGCATTTT
TRBV7-3	NA	TRBJ2-3	few	14	CASSLGTPPDTQYF	TGTGCCAGCAGCCTAGGGACACCGCCAGATACGCAGTATTTT
TRBV19	TRBD1	TRBJ1-4	NA	16	CASRHRGQGSNEKLFF	TGTGCCAGTAGACATAGGGGACAGGGGTCTAATGAAAAACTGTTTTTT
TRBV6-6	TRBD1	TRBJ2-7	NA	16	CASSYPAGTGGHEQYF	TGTGCCAGCAGTTACCCAGCCGGGACAGGGGGACACGAGCAGTACTTC
TRBV7-2	NA	TRBJ2-1	NA	16	CASSWISRSENNEQFF	TGTGCCAGCAGCTGGATTAGTCGGTCGGAGAACAATGAGCAGTTCTTC
TRBV7-2	TRBD2	TRBJ2-1	NA	16	CASSPTGTSGNNEQFF	TGTGCCAGCAGTCCTACCGGGACTAGCGGAAACAATGAGCAGTTCTTC
TRBV18	NA	TRBJ2-3	NA	16	CASSINSRQSTDTQYF	TGTGCCAGCTCAATTAACAGTAGGCAAAGCACAGATACGCAGTATTTT
TRBV9	NA	TRBJ2-7	NA	15	CASSPRTQSSYEQYF	TGTGCCAGCAGCCCGAGGACACAGAGCTCCTACGAGCAGTACTTC
TRBV27	TRBD2	TRBJ2-7	NA	18	CASRNPGLAGANTYEQYF	TGTGCCAGCAGAAACCCGGGACTAGCGGGAGCGAATACCTACGAGCAGTACTTC
TRBV6-1	TRBD1	TRBJ2-7	NA	15	CASSPRDRGWDEQYF	TGTGCCAGCAGTCCAAGGGACAGGGGATGGGACGAGCAGTACTTC
TRBV7-9	NA	TRBJ1-1	NA	14	CASSLTRGPTEAFF	TGTGCCAGCAGCTTAACGCGGGGGCCAACTGAAGCTTTCTTT
TRBV11-2	NA	TRBJ2-7	NA	16	CASSLEPQAFSYEQYF	TGTGCCAGCAGCTTAGAACCCCAGGCTTTCTCCTACGAGCAGTACTTC